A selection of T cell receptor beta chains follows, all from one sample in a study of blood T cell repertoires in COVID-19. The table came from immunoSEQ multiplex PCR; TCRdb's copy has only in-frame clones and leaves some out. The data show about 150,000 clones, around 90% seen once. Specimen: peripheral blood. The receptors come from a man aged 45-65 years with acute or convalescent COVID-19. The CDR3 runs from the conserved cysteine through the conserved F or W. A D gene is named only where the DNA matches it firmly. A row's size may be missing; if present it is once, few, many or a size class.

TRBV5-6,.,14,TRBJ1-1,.,TGTGCCAGCAGTTTGGGACACGCGAACACTGAAGCTTTCTTT,CASSLGHANTEAFF
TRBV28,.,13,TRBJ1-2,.,TGTGCCAGCAGTGACACGACACTCTGGGGCTACACCTTC,CASSDTTLWGYTF
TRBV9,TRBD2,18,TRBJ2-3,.,TGTGCCAGCAGCTTGGGACTAGCGGGGGGCCCTCCCACAGATACGCAGTATTTT,CASSLGLAGGPPTDTQYF
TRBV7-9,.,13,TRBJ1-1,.,TGTGCCAGCAGCTTAGCGGGGGCCACTGAAGCTTTCTTT,CASSLAGATEAFF
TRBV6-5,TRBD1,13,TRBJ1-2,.,TGTGCCAGCAGAATACAGGGGAGTGGTGGCTACACCTTC,CASRIQGSGGYTF
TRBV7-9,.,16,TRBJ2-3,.,TGTGCCAGCAGCTTACTCCTAGCGAAGATCACAGATACGCAGTATTTT,CASSLLLAKITDTQYF
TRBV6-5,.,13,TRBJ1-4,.,TGTGCCAGCAGGAGGGATTTCGGAGAAAAACTGTTTTTT,CASRRDFGEKLFF
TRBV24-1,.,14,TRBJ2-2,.,TGTGCCACCAAGGGCGGGACAGCCACCGGGGAGCTGTTTTTT,CATKGGTATGELFF
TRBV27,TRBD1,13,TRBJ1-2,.,TGTGCCAGCACCTCCGACAGGGGGTATGGCTACACCTTC,CASTSDRGYGYTF
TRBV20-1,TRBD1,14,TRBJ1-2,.,TGCAGTGCTAGTCAGGGGGCAGGGGTGGCTGGCTACACCTTC,CSASQGAGVAGYTF
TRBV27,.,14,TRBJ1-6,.,TGTGCCAGCGGCAACCGCCAGGGCGGATCACCCCTCCACTTT,CASGNRQGGSPLHF
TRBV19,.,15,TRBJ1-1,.,TGTGCCAGTAGTATAGATGGGGGCCGGGGCACTGAAGCTTTCTTT,CASSIDGGRGTEAFF
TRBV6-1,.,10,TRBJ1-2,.,TGTGCCAGCAGTGATAATGGCTACACCTTC,CASSDNGYTF
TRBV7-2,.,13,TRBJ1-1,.,TGTGCCAGCAGCTTAAACCTGGTCCTAGAAGCTTTCTTT,CASSLNLVLEAFF
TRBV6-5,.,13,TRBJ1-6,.,TGTGCCAGCAGTCGCGGCTATAATTCACCCCTCCACTTT,CASSRGYNSPLHF
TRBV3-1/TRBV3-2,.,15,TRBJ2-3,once,TGTGCCAGCAGCCATCACAGGTCTAATGCAGATACGCAGTATTTT,CASSHHRSNADTQYF
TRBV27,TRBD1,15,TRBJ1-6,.,TGTGCCAGCAGTTCCCCGGGACAGGGTTTTTCACCCCTCCACTTT,CASSSPGQGFSPLHF
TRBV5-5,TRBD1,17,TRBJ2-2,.,TGTGCCAGCAGTCGGGGACAGGTGGGGGTTAACACCGGGGAGCTGTTTTTT,CASSRGQVGVNTGELFF
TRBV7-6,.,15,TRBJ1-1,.,TGTGCCAGCAGCTCCCAGGTGGGGCCGAACACTGAAGCTTTCTTT,CASSSQVGPNTEAFF
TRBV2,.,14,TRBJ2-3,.,TGTGCCAGCAGTGATTCCCGGACTGAAAATACGCAGTATTTT,CASSDSRTENTQYF
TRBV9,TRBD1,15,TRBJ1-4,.,TGTGCCAGCAGCGTAGGGGGACAGGGAAGTGAAAAACTGTTTTTT,CASSVGGQGSEKLFF
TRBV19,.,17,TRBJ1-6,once,TGTGCCAGTAGTGGAATCGGACAGCACTCCTATAATTCACCCCTCCACTTT,CASSGIGQHSYNSPLHF
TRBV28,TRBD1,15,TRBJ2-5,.,TGTGCCAGCAGTTCGTCGGGACAGGCCCAAGAGACCCAGTACTTC,CASSSSGQAQETQYF
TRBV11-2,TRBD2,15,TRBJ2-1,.,TGTGCCAGCAGCGGACTAGAAAAGGGATACAATGAGCAGTTCTTC,CASSGLEKGYNEQFF
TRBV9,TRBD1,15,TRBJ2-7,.,TGTGCCAGCAGCGTAGACGGACAGGGGACCTACGAGCAGTACTTC,CASSVDGQGTYEQYF
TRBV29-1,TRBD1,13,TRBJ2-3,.,TGCAGCGTTGGGGGGACAGGGTCTGATACGCAGTATTTT,CSVGGTGSDTQYF
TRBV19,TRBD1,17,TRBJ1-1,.,TGTGCCAGTAGTAATAACCTCGGACAGGGTCTTATGCCAGAAGCTTTCTTT,CASSNNLGQGLMPEAFF
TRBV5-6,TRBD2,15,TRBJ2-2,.,TGTGCCAGCAGCCCGACTAGCCGATACACCGGGGAGCTGTTTTTT,CASSPTSRYTGELFF
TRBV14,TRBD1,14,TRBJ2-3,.,TGTGCCAGTAGGCGGACAGGGTACACAGATACGCAGTATTTT,CASRRTGYTDTQYF
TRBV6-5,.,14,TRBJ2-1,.,TGTGCCAGCAGCCCCAATCTTGGACAGTTCGACCAGTTCTTC,CASSPNLGQFDQFF
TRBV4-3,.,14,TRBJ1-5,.,TGCGCCAGCAGCCAAGGTAGTTCTAATCAGCCCCAGCATTTT,CASSQGSSNQPQHF
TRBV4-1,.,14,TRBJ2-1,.,TGCGCCAGCAGCCAAGATCCCACCTACAATGAGCAGTTCTTC,CASSQDPTYNEQFF
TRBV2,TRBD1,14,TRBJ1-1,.,TGTGCCAGCAGTAGGACAGGGGTCTATTTTGAAGCTTTCTTT,CASSRTGVYFEAFF
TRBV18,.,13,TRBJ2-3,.,TGTGCCACCGCACCAGGGCTCGCAGATACGCAGTATTTT,CATAPGLADTQYF
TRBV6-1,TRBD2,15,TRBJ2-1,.,TGTGCCAGCAGTGAGGGGGGGAGCTCCTACAATGAGCAGTTCTTC,CASSEGGSSYNEQFF
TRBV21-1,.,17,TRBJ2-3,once,TGTGCCAGCAGCAAAGTTGCTAGCGGGGACAGCACAGATACGCAGTATTTT,CASSKVASGDSTDTQYF
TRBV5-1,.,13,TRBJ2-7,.,TGCGCCAGCAGCTTCCAGGGCTTCTACGAGCAGTACTTC,CASSFQGFYEQYF
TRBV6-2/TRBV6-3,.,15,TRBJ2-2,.,TGTGCCAGCAGTTTTCGACTTCGGGTGGCCGGGGAGCTGTTTTTT,CASSFRLRVAGELFF
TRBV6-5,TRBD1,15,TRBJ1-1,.,TGTGCCAGCACAGGGTGGGGCAGGGGGCTGACTGAAGCTTTCTTT,CASTGWGRGLTEAFF
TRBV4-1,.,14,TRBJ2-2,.,TGCGCCAGCAGCCTTAGCCCGAACACCGGGGAGCTGTTTTTT,CASSLSPNTGELFF
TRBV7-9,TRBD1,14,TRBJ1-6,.,TGTGCCAGCAGCTTAGTAGGGGGCGAATCACCCCTCCACTTT,CASSLVGGESPLHF
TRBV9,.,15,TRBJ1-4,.,TGTGCCAGCAGCGGCATACTGGGGGCAAAGGAAAAACTGTTTTTT,CASSGILGAKEKLFF
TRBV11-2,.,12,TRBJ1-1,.,TGTGCCAGCAGCCCAGGGAACACTGAAGCTTTCTTT,CASSPGNTEAFF
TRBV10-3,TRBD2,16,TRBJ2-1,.,TGTGCCATCAGTGACCTTGGTAGCGGGACCTACAATGAGCAGTTCTTC,CAISDLGSGTYNEQFF
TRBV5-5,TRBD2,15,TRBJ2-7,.,TGTGCCAGCAGCCCGGGGACTAGCCAGGTGGGCGAGCAGTACTTC,CASSPGTSQVGEQYF
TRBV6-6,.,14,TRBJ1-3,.,TGTGCCAGCAGTTACGGCCAGAGGGGAAACACCATATATTTT,CASSYGQRGNTIYF
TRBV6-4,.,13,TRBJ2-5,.,TGTGCCAGCAGTGTTGGAGTTGGCGAGACCCAGTACTTC,CASSVGVGETQYF